This T cell receptor beta chain was sequenced during a study of T cell responses to AZD1222 COVID-19 vaccine. Study outcomes and limitations: It should be noted that donors were predominantly white British and more often female, and clonal diversity was possibly underestimated. Seropositive AZD1222 recipients at baseline numbered only five or six.

This table comes from immunoSEQ multiplex PCR, and its TCRdb copy is limited to in-frame clones, with some not included. The data show fewer than 100,000 clones, 85% to 90% seen once. Germline V gives CDR1 MGHDK, CDR2 SYGVNS. The CDR3 sequence is 16 residues long. Deletions cut 1 base from V and 5 bases from J, with 12 bases between. As to this clone: Its antigen remains unknown.

The source of this sequence is an adult who received the AZD1222 COVID-19 vaccine. The V and J genes are TRBV25-1 and TRBJ1-6; D is undetermined. The specimen was peripheral blood, collected 28 days after the second AZD1222 dose. CDR3 region: CASSESVGRDNSPLHF. In DNA form, the CDR3 reads TGTGCCAGCAGTGAATCTGTTGGACGGGATAATTCACCCCTCCACTTT.